Given below is one T cell receptor (beta chain) in context. Original methodology: Researchers report that nucleated cell counts were estimated from reference gene primer amplification. Sequencing was performed with immunoSEQ multiplex PCR; in TCRdb, only in-frame clones are kept and a portion is missing. V and J calls plus clone size are reproduced from that table; the DNA served to infer D and trimming. The sample records approximately 93,000 clones, more than 70% being singletons. The sample is drawn from a study of blood T cell repertoires in COVID-19. Study-wide context: COVID-19 samples collected from the United States, Italy and Spain covered acute and convalescent phases. The cDNA or gDNA used as material had been derived from T cells, B-cell-depleted T cells, or PBMCs.

Material for sequencing was peripheral blood. This TCR was recovered from a man aged 60 to 69 with acute or convalescent COVID-19.

CDR3 sequence: CASGQSSYEQYF. The CDR3 nucleotides are TGTGCCAGCGGACAGAGCTCCTACGAGCAGTACTTC. This chain uses TRBV11-2 with TRBJ2-7, with D possibly being TRBD1 (6 bases). CDR3 length: 12 amino acids. CDR1 is SGHAT, CDR2 FQNNGV, per germline. V was shortened by 8 bases and J by 0 bases, with 8 bases between the two germline ends.